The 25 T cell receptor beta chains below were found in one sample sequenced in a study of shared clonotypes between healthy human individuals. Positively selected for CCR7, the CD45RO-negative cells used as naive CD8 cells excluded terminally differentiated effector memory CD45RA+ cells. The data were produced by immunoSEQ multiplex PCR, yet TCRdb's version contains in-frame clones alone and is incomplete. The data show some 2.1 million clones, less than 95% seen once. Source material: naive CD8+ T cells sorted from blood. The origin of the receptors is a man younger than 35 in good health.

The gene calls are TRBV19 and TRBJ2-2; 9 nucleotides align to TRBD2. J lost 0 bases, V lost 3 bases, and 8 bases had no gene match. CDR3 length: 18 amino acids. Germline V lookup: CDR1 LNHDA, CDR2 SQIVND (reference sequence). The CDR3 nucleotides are TGTGCCAGTAGTATTCATCTACTAGCGGGTTCGAACACCGGGGAGCTGTTTTTT. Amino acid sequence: CASSIHLLAGSNTGELFF.

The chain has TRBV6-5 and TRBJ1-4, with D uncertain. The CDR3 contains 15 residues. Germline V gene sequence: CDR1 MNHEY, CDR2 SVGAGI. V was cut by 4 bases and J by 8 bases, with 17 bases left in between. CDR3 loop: CASSLLGSFEEKLFF. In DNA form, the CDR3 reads TGTGCCAGCAGTTTACTTGGGAGCTTTGAGGAAAAACTGTTTTTT.

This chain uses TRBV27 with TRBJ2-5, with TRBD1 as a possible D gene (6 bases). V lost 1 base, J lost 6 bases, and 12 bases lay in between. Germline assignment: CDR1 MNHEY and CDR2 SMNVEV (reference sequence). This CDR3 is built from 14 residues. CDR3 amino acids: CASSLLQGSQTQYF. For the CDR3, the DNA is TGTGCCAGCAGTTTATTACAGGGTAGCCAGACCCAGTACTTC.

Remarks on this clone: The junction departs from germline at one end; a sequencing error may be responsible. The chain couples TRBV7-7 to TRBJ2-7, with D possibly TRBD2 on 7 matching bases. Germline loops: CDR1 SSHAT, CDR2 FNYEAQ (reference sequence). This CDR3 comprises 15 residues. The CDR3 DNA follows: TGTGCTAGCAGCCCAGGGGCGGGAGAGGGCTACGAGCAGTACTTC. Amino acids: CASSPGAGEGYEQYF.

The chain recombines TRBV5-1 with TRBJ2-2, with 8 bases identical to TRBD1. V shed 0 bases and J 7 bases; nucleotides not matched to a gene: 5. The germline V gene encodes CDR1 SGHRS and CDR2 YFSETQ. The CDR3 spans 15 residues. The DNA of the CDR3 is TGCGCCAGCAGCTTGGGGACAGGGAATATCGGGGAGCTGTTTTTT. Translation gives CASSLGTGNIGELFF.

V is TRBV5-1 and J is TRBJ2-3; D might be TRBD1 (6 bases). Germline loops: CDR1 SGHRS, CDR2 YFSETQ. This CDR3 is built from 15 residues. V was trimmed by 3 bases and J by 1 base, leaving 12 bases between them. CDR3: CASSSNRARTDTQYF. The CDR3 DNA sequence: TGCGCCAGCAGCTCAAACAGGGCCCGCACAGATACGCAGTATTTT. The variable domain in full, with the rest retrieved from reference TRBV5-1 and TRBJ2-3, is KAGVTQTPRYLIKTRGQQVTLSCSPISGHRSVSWYQQTPGQGLQFLFEYFSETQRNKGNFPGRFSGRQFSNSRSEMNVSTLELGDSALYLCASSSNRARTDTQYFGPGTRLTVL.

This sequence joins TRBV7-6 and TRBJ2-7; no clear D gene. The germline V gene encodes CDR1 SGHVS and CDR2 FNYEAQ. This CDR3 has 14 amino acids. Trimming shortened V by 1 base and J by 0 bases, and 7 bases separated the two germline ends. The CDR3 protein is CASSLDFASYEQYF. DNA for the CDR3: TGTGCCAGCAGCTTAGACTTTGCCTCCTACGAGCAGTACTTC.

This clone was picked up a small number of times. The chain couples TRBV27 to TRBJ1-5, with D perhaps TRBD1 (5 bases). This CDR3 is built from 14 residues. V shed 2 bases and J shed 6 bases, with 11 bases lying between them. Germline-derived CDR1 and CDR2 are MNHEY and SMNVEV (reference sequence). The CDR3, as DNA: TGTGCCAGCAGTTTAAGGCAGGGAAGTCAGCCCCAGCATTTT. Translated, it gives CASSLRQGSQPQHF.

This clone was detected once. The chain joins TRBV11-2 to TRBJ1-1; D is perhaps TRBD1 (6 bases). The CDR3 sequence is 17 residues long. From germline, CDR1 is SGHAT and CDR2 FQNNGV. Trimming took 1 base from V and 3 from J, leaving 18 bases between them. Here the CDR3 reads CASSLGSGGEEDTEAFF. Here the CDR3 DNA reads TGTGCCAGCAGCTTAGGAAGCGGGGGCGAGGAAGACACTGAAGCTTTCTTT.

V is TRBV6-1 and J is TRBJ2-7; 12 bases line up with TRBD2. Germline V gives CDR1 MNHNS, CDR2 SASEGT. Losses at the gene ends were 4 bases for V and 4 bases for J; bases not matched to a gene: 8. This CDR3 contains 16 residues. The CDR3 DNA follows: TGTGCCAGCAGTGTGGCTAGCGGGAGGGCGGGGTACGAGCAGTACTTC. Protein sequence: CASSVASGRAGYEQYF.

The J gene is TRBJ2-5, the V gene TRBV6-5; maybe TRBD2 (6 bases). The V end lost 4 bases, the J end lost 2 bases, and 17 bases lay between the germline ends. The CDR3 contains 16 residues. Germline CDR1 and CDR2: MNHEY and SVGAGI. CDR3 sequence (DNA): TGTGCCAGCAGTTCACCTAGGACGGAGGGACAAGAGACCCAGTACTTC. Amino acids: CASSSPRTEGQETQYF.

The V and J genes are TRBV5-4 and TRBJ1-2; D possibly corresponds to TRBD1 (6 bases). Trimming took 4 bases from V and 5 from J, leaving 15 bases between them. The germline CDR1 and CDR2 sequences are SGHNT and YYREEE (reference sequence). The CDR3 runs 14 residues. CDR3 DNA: TGTGCCAGCAGCCCGATTGGGGGGCAATATGGCTACACCTTC. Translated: CASSPIGGQYGYTF.

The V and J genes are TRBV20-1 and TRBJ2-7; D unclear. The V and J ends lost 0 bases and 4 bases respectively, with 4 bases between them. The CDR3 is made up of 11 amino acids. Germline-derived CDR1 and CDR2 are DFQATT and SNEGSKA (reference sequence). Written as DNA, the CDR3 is TGCAGTGCTAGAGATTGGTACGAGCAGTACTTC. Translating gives CSARDWYEQYF.

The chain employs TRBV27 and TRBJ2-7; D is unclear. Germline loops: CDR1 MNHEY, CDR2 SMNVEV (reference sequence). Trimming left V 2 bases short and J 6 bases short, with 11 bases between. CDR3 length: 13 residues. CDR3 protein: CASSLGPFGEQYF. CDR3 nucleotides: TGTGCCAGCAGTTTAGGACCGTTTGGCGAGCAGTACTTC.

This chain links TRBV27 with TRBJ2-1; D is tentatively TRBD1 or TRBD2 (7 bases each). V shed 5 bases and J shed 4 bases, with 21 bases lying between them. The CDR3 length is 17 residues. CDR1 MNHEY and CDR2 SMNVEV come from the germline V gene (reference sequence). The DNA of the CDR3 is TGTGCCAGCAGTCCCTACGCAGGGGGGGCGGGTTACAATGAGCAGTTCTTC. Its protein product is CASSPYAGGAGYNEQFF.

The CDR3 reads CASSLLVVGAPGELFF. CDR3 coding DNA: TGTGCCAGCAGCTTATTGGTCGTGGGGGCCCCCGGGGAGCTGTTTTTT. The rearrangement uses TRBV13 and TRBJ2-2; weak D call: TRBD1 (6 bases). V was trimmed by 2 bases and J by 6 bases, leaving 16 bases between them. Germline CDR1 reads PRHDT; CDR2 reads FYEKMQ (reference sequence). The CDR3 has 16 residues.

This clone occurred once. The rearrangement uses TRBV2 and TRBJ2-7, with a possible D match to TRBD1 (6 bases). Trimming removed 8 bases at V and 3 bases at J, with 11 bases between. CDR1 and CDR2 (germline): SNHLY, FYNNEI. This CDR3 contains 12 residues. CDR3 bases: TGTGCCAGCTTCCGGGACAACTACGAGCAGTACTTC. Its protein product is CASFRDNYEQYF.

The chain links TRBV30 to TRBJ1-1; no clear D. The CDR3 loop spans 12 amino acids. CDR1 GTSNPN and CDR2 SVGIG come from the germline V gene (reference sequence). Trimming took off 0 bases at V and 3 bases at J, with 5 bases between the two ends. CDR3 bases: TGTGCCTGGAGTGTACGGTACACTGAAGCTTTCTTT. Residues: CAWSVRYTEAFF.

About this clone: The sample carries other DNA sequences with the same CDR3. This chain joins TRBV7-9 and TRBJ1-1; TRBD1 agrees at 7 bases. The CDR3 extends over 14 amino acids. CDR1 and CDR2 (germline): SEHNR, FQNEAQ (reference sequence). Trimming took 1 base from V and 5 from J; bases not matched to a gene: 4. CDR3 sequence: CASSLVRGSTEAFF. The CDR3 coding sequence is TGTGCCAGCAGCTTAGTCAGGGGGAGTACTGAAGCTTTCTTT.

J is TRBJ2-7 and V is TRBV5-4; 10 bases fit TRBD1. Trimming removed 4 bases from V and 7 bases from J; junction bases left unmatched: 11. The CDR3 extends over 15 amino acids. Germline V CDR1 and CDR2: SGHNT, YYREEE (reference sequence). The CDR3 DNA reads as TGTGCCAGCAGCGGTTCCCGGGACAGGGGAGGGGAGCAGTACTTC. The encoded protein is CASSGSRDRGGEQYF.

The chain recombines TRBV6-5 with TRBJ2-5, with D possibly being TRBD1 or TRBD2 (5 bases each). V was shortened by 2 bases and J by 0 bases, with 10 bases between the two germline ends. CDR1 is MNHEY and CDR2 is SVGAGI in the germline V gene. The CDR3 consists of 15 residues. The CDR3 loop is CASSYGQGHQETQYF. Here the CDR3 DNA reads TGTGCCAGCAGTTACGGGCAGGGACACCAAGAGACCCAGTACTTC.

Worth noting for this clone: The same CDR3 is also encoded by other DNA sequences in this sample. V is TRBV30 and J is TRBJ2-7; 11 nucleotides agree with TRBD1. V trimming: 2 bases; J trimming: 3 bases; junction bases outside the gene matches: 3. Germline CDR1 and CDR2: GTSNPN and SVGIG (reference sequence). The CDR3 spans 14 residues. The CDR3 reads CAWSSGQGVYEQYF. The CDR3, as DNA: TGTGCCTGGAGTTCGGGACAGGGGGTCTACGAGCAGTACTTC.

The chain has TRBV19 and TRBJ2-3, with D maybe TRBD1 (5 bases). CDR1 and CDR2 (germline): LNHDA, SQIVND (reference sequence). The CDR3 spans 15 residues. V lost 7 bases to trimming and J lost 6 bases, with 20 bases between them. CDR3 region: CASTTRLGPQDTQYF. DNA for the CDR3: TGTGCCAGTACAACCCGCCTGGGGCCTCAGGATACGCAGTATTTT. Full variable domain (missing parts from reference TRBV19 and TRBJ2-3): DGGITQSPKYLFRKEGQNVTLSCEQNLNHDAMYWYRQDPGQGLRLIYYSQIVNDFQKGDIAEGYSVSREKKESFPLTVTSAQKNPTAFYLCASTTRLGPQDTQYFGPGTRLTVL.

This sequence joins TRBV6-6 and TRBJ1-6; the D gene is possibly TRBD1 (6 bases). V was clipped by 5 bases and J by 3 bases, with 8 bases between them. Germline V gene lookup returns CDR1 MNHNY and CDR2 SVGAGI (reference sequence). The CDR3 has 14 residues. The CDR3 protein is CASSGQLYNSPLHF. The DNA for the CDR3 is TGTGCCAGCAGTGGACAGCTCTATAATTCACCCCTCCACTTT.

The CDR3 DNA sequence: TGTGCCAGCAGTTTGACTGGGACAGCGCGTGAGGAGCAGTACTTC. Residues: CASSLTGTAREEQYF. V gene TRBV27 combines with J gene TRBJ2-7; 7 bases agree with TRBD1. Germline assignment: CDR1 MNHEY and CDR2 SMNVEV (reference sequence). The trim removed 3 bases at V and 7 bases at J, leaving 12 bases unmatched. The CDR3 is 15 residues long.